This T cell receptor (beta chain) is from a study of blood T cell repertoires in COVID-19. Overall study context: PBMCs, B-cell-depleted T cells, or T cells provided the cDNA or gDNA that made up the material.

Clones were sequenced by immunoSEQ multiplex PCR, and TCRdb holds only the in-frame ones, with some missing. The table has fewer than 350,000 clones, roughly 90% seen once. The TCR was taken from a man aged 40-49 years with acute or convalescent COVID-19. Source material: peripheral blood.

The CDR3 bases are TGCGCCAGCAGCTATAGTCTAGCGGGGATCAACGAGCAGTACTTC. Translation gives CASSYSLAGINEQYF. The chain employs TRBV5-1 and TRBJ2-7, with 9 nucleotides matching TRBD2. The length of the CDR3 is 15 residues. J lost 5 bases, V lost 3 bases, and 9 bases had no gene match. Germline assignment: CDR1 SGHRS and CDR2 YFSETQ.